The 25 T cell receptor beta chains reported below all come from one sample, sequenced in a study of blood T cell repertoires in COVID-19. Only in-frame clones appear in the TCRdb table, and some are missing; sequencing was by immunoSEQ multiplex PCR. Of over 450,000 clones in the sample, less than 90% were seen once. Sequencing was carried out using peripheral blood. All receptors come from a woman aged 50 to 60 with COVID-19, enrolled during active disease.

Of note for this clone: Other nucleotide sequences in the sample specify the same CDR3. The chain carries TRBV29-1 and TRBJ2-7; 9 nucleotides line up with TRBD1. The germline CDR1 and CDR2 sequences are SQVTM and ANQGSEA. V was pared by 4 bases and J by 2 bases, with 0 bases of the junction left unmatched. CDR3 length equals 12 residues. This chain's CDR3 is CSVGQGAYEQYF. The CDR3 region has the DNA TGCAGCGTTGGACAGGGGGCCTACGAGCAGTACTTC.

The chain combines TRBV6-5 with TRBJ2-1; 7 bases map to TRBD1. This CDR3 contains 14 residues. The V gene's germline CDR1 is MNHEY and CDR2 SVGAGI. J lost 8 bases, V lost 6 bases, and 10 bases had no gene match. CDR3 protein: CASRPGQKGDEQFF. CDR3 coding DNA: TGTGCCAGCAGGCCGGGACAGAAGGGAGATGAGCAGTTCTTC.

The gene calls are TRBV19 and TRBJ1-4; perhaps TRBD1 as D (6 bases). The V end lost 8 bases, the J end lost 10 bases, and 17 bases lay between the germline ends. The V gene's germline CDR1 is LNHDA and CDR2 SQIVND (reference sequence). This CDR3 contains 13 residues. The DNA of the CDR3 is TGTGCCAGTTCCGGACAAAGGGGGGGAAAACTGTTTTTT. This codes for CASSGQRGGKLFF.

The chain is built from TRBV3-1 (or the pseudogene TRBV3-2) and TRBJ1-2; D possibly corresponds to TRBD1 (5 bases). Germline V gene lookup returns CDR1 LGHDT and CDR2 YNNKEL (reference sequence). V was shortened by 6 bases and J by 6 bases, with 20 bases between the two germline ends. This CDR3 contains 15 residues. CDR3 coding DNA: TGTGCCAGCAGACGGGGAGGCCAGGGAAGCAATGGCTACACCTTC. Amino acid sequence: CASRRGGQGSNGYTF.

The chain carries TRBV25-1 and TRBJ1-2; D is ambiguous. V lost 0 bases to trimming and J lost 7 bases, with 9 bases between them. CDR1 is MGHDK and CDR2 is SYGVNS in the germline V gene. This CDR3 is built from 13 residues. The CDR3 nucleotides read TGTGCCAGCAGTGAATATAGGAGTAGTGGCTACACCTTC. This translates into CASSEYRSSGYTF.

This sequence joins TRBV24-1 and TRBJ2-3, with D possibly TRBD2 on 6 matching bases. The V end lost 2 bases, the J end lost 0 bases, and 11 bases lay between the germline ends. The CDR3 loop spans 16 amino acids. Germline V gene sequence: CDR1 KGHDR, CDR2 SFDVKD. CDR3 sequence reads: CATSDYMAGSTDTQYF. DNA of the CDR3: TGTGCCACCAGTGATTATATGGCGGGGAGCACAGATACGCAGTATTTT.

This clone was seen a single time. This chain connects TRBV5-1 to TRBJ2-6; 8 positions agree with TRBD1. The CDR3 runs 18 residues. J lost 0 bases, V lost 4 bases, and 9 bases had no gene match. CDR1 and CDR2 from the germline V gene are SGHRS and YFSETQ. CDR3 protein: CASSKTGDPLSGANVLTF. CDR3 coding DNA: TGCGCCAGCAGCAAGACAGGGGATCCTCTCTCTGGGGCCAACGTCCTGACTTTC.

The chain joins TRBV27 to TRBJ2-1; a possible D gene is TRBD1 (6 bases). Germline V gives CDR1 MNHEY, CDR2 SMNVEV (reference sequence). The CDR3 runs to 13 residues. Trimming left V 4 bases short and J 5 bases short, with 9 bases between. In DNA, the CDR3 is TGTGCCAGCAGTTCCGGACAGAACAATGAGCAGTTCTTC. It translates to CASSSGQNNEQFF.

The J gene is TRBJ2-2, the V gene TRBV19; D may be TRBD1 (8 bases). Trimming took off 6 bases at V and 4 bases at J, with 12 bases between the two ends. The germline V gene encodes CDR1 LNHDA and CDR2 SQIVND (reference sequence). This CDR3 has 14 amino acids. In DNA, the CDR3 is TGTGCCAGTAGCGGGGGGACAGGCACCGGGGAGCTGTTTTTT. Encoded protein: CASSGGTGTGELFF.

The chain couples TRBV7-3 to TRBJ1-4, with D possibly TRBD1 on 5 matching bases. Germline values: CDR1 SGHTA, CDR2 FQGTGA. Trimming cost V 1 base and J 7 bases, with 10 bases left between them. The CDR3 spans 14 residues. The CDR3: CASSLNGRGEKLFF. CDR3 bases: TGTGCCAGCAGCTTAAACGGGAGGGGTGAAAAACTGTTTTTT.

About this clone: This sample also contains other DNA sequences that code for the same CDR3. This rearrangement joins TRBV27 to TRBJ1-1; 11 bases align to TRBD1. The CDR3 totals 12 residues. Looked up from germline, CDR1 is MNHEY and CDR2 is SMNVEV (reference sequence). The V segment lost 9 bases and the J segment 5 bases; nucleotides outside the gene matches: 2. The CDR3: CASGTGGTEAFF. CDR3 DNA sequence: TGTGCCAGTGGGACAGGGGGTACTGAAGCTTTCTTT.

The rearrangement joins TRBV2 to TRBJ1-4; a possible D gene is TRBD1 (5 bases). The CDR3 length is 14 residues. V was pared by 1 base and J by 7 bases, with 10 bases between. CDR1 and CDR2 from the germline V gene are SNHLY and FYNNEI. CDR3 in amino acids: CASSEGRVSEKLFF. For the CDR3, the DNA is TGTGCCAGCAGTGAAGGCAGGGTTAGTGAAAAACTGTTTTTT.

The CDR3 nucleotides are TGTGCCAGCAGCTTAGGCGGGGCCACAGATACGCAGTATTTT. It yields the protein CASSLGGATDTQYF. The chain recombines TRBV11-3 with TRBJ2-3; tentative D call: TRBD2 (6 bases). Trimming cost V 1 base and J 2 bases, with 7 bases left between them. Germline loops: CDR1 SGHNT, CDR2 YENEEA. The CDR3 totals 14 residues.

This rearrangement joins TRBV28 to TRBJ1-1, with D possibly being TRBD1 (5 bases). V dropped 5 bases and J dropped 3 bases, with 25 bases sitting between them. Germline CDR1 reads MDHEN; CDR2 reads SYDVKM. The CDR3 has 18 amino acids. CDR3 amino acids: CASSTLGAGPHSDTEAFF. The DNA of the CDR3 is TGTGCCAGCAGTACCCTAGGGGCGGGGCCCCATTCGGACACTGAAGCTTTCTTT.

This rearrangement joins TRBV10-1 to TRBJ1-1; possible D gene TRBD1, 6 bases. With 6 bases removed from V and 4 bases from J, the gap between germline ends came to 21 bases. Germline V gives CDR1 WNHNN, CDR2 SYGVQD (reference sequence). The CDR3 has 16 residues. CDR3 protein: CASSRGGSGRGTEAFF. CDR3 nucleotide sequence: TGCGCCAGCAGCCGGGGGGGCTCAGGACGGGGCACTGAAGCTTTCTTT.

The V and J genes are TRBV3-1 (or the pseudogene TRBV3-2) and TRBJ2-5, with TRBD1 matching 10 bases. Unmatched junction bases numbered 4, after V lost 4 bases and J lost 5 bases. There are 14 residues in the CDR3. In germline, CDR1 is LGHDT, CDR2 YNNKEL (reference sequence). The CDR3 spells CASSPDRGWETQYF. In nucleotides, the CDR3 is TGTGCCAGCAGCCCGGACAGGGGGTGGGAGACCCAGTACTTC.

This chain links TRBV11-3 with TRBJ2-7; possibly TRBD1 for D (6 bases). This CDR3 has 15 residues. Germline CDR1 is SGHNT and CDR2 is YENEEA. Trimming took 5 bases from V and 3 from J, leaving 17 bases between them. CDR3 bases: TGTGCCAGCAGCATCCAAGGACAGAGAGACTACGAGCAGTACTTC. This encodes CASSIQGQRDYEQYF.

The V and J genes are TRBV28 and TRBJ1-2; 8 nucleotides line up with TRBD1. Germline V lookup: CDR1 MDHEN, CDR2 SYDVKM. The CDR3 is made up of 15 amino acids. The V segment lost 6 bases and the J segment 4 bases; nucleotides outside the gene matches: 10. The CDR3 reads CASRTGTGTSYGYTF. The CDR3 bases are TGTGCCAGCAGGACCGGGACAGGAACCTCCTATGGCTACACCTTC.

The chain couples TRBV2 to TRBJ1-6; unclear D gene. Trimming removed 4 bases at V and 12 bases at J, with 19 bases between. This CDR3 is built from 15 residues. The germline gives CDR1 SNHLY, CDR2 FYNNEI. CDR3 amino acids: CASSVGREGGEPLHF. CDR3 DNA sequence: TGTGCCAGCAGTGTCGGGAGGGAAGGAGGTGAACCCCTCCACTTT.

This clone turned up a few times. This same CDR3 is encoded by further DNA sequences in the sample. CDR3 protein: CATGQGGYTF. The CDR3 DNA reads as TGTGCCACCGGACAGGGTGGCTACACCTTC. The V call is TRBV10-3, the J call TRBJ1-2, with TRBD1 identical over 8 bases. Germline V gives CDR1 ENHRY, CDR2 SYGVKD. The CDR3 loop spans 10 amino acids. Trimming at V came to 10 bases and at J to 7 bases, leaving 2 bases not matched to a gene.

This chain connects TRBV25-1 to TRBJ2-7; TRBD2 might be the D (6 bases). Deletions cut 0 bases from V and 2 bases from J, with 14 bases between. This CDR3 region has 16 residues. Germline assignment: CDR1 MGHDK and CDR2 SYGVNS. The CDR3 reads CASSEYRAGSPYEQYF. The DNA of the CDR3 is TGTGCCAGCAGTGAATATAGGGCGGGGTCCCCCTACGAGCAGTACTTC.

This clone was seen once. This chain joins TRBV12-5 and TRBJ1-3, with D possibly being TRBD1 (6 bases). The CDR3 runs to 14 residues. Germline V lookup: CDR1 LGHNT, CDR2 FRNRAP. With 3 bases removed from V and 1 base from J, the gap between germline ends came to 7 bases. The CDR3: CASGLTGSGNTIYF. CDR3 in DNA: TGTGCTAGTGGTTTAACAGGGTCTGGAAACACCATATATTTT.

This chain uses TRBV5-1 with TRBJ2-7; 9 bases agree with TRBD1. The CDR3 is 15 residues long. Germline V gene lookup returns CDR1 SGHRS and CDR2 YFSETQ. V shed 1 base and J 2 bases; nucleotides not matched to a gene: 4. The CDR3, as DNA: TGCGCCAGCAGCTTGAGTGGGACAGGGCCCTACGAGCAGTACTTC. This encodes CASSLSGTGPYEQYF.

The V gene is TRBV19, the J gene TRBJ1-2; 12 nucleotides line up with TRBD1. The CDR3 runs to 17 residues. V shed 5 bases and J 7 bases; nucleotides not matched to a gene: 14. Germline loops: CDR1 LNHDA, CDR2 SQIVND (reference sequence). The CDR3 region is CASSPTQAGQGASGYTF. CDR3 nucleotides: TGTGCCAGTAGTCCTACCCAGGCGGGACAGGGGGCGAGTGGCTACACCTTC.

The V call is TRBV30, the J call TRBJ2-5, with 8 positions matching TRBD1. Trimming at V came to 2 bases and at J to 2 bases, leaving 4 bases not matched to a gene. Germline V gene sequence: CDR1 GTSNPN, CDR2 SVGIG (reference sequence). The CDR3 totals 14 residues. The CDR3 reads CAWSYDRGQETQYF. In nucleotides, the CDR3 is TGTGCCTGGAGTTATGACAGGGGACAAGAGACCCAGTACTTC.